This T cell receptor (beta chain) was sequenced during a study of blood T cell repertoires in COVID-19. Study overall: Whether acute or convalescent, the COVID-19 samples came from the United States, Italy and Spain. In each case, the material was cDNA or gDNA derived from T cells, B-cell-depleted T cells, or PBMCs.

Data came from immunoSEQ multiplex PCR; TCRdb stores just in-frame clones and leaves some out. The table has under 200,000 clones, more than 80% seen once. Clinical history reported by participants formed the basis on which cohorts were assigned. CDR1 LGHNA and CDR2 YSLEER come from the germline V gene. This CDR3 has 19 residues. Trimming took off 4 bases at V and 0 bases at J, with 22 bases between the two ends. Sample: PBMCs or T cells enriched from blood (not recorded which). The rearrangement uses TRBV4-3 and TRBJ1-3; D call uncertain. The receptor was derived from a man aged 45-65 years who had recovered from COVID-19. CDR3 sequence reads: CASSPDLQVSTYSGNTIYF. The CDR3 coding sequence is TGCGCCAGCAGCCCAGATCTGCAGGTATCAACTTACTCTGGAAACACCATATATTTT.